These 22 T cell receptor beta chains originate from one sample sequenced in a study of T cells in women clearing cervical HPV infection. Sequenced by immunoSEQ multiplex PCR; TCRdb stores in-frame clones only, minus some. The specimen's table records roughly 28,000 clones. Sequencing used blood buffy coat. The receptors derive from a woman aged 18-70 years with a cervical HPV16 infection that either progressed to CIN3+ or cleared (not recorded which).

Notes on this clone: The CDR3 extends 3 residues past the end of the read, so its final part is completed from the germline J gene. The genes are TRBV7-9 and TRBJ1-2; tentative D call: TRBD1 (5 bases). The CDR3 spans 13 residues. Germline CDR1 SEHNR, CDR2 FQNEAQ (reference sequence). The CDR3 sequence: CASSRGLYNDYTF. Incomplete CDR3 DNA: TGTGCCAGCAGCAGGGGACTATACAATGAC. Variable domain in full (rest from reference TRBV7-9 and TRBJ1-2): DTGVSQNPRHKITKRGQNVTFRCDPISEHNRLYWYRQTLGQGPEFLTYFQNEAQLEKSRLLSDRFSAERPKGSFSTLEIQRTEQGDSAMYLCASSRGLYNDYTFGSGTRLTVV.

On this clone itself: The read is 3 residues too short to cover the CDR3 end, so that end is filled in from the germline J gene. This chain connects TRBV20-1 to TRBJ1-1; 7 nucleotides agree with TRBD1. The CDR3 has 16 residues. V shed 0 bases, J shed 6 bases, and the junction held 13 bases outside the gene matches. Germline V CDR1 and CDR2: DFQATT, SNEGSKA (reference sequence). The CDR3 protein is CSARDYLNRGGAEAFF. Partial CDR3 DNA: TGCAGTGCTAGAGATTATTTAAACAGGGGAGGTGCTGAA.

On this clone: The CDR3 end lies 3 residues beyond the end of the read and is filled in from the germline J gene. The genes are TRBV7-2 and TRBJ2-7, with TRBD2 matching 8 bases. Germline loops: CDR1 SGHTA, CDR2 FQGNSA. V lost 5 bases to trimming and J lost 3 bases; unmatched junction nucleotides: 9. CDR3 size: 15 residues. This chain's CDR3 is CASSPSGPGGYEQYF. Partial CDR3 DNA: TGTGCCAGCAGCCCTAGCGGGCCTGGAGGCTACGAG.

Turning to this clone: The read stops 3 residues short of the end of the CDR3; the missing end is completed from the germline J gene. V usage is TRBV24-1 and J usage is TRBJ2-1; 9 nucleotides align to TRBD1. V shed 6 bases, J shed 9 bases, and the junction held 11 bases outside the gene matches. CDR1 is KGHDR, CDR2 SFDVKD, per germline. The CDR3 sequence is 15 residues long. This CDR3 is CATSRPGQGPGEQFF. The part of the CDR3 DNA that was read is TGTGCCACCAGTCGGCCGGGACAGGGCCCCGGTGAG.

Comments on this clone: Read data end 3 residues before the CDR3 end; the end is taken from the germline J gene. The gene calls are TRBV7-9 and TRBJ2-1; a weak D match, TRBD1 (5 bases). The CDR3 is made up of 14 amino acids. Trimming left V 3 bases short and J 8 bases short, with 14 bases between. Germline V gene sequence: CDR1 SEHNR, CDR2 FQNEAQ (reference sequence). This CDR3 is CASSFQGQGDEQFF. CDR3 DNA, as far as it was read: TGTGCCAGCAGCTTCCAGGGTCAGGGCGATGAG. The whole variable domain, filled in from reference TRBV7-9 and TRBJ2-1, reads DTGVSQNPRHKITKRGQNVTFRCDPISEHNRLYWYRQTLGQGPEFLTYFQNEAQLEKSRLLSDRFSAERPKGSFSTLEIQRTEQGDSAMYLCASSFQGQGDEQFFGPGTRLTVL.

As concerns this clone: The CDR3 is cut off 3 residues early in the read; its end comes from the germline J gene. The chain joins TRBV2 to TRBJ1-5; TRBD1 matches 9 bases. The germline V gene has CDR1 SNHLY and CDR2 FYNNEI. This CDR3 contains 14 residues. Trimming removed 6 bases from V and 1 base from J; junction bases left unmatched: 1. CDR3 residues: CASRQGASNQPQHF. The part of the CDR3 DNA that was read is TGTGCCAGCAGACAGGGGGCCAGCAATCAGCCC. Looking up the rest from reference TRBV2 and TRBJ1-5 gives the full variable domain: EPEVTQTPSHQVTQMGQEVILRCVPISNHLYFYWYRQILGQKVEFLVSFYNNEISEKSEIFDDQFSVERPDGSNFTLKIRSTKLEDSAMYFCASRQGASNQPQHFGDGTRLSIL.

With respect to this clone: The DNA ends 3 residues before the CDR3 does, and the rest of the CDR3 is filled in from the germline J gene. The chain employs TRBV19 and TRBJ2-1, with 12 bases lining up with TRBD1. Germline CDR1 and CDR2: LNHDA and SQIVND (reference sequence). The CDR3 loop spans 17 amino acids. The junction had 14 bases not matched to a gene; V was cut back by 5 bases and J by 9 bases. The DNA read from the CDR3 is TGTGCCAGTAGTGACGACAGCTGGGACAGGGGGCTGGGTGAG. This codes for CASSDDSWDRGLGE. The complete CDR3 reads CASSDDSWDRGLGEQFF. Based on the CDR3 plus reference TRBV19 and TRBJ2-1, the full variable domain is DGGITQSPKYLFRKEGQNVTLSCEQNLNHDAMYWYRQDPGQGLRLIYYSQIVNDFQKGDIAEGYSVSREKKESFPLTVTSAQKNPTAFYLCASSDDSWDRGLGEQFFGPGTRLTVL.

Comments on this clone: The DNA ends 3 residues before the CDR3 does, and the rest of the CDR3 is filled in from the germline J gene. This sequence joins TRBV6-1 and TRBJ2-3, with a weak D call TRBD2 (6 bases). The CDR3 runs 13 residues. Germline V gene lookup returns CDR1 MNHNS and CDR2 SASEGT. The CDR3 here is CASSEARDQPQYF. The sequenced part of the CDR3 DNA is TGTGCCAGCAGTGAAGCGCGGGATCAGCCG.

To note about this clone: From the germline J gene comes the end of the CDR3, since the read stops 3 residues before it. V gene TRBV12-3 or TRBV12-4 combines with J gene TRBJ1-1; unclear D gene. V was trimmed by 2 bases and J by 6 bases, leaving 13 bases between them. This CDR3 is 14 amino acids long. The CDR3 sequence: CASSLIGVRPEAFF. The CDR3 DNA, read in part, is TGTGCCAGCAGTTTAATCGGGGTCCGGCCTGAA.

Regarding this clone: The read terminates 3 residues ahead of where the CDR3 ends, so the germline J gene completes it. The gene calls are TRBV4-1 and TRBJ1-4; D ambiguous. CDR1 is MGHRA and CDR2 is YSYEKL in the germline V gene. The CDR3 runs 16 residues. The V gene lost 1 base and the J gene lost 5 bases, with 14 bases spanning the gap. The CDR3 spells CASSQGVTSGNEKLFF. The CDR3 bases that were read are TGCGCCAGCAGCCAAGGGGTGACATCTGGGAATGAAAAA.

About this clone itself: The read ends 3 residues shy of where the CDR3 ends; the end is completed using the germline J gene. J is TRBJ1-2 and V is TRBV2; D may be TRBD1 (6 bases). V was clipped by 1 base and J by 4 bases, with 10 bases between them. The CDR3 spans 14 residues. Per germline, CDR1 SNHLY and CDR2 FYNNEI. CDR3 protein: CASSEETGTYGYTF. Incomplete CDR3 DNA: TGTGCCAGCAGTGAAGAGACAGGAACCTATGGC.

Points on this clone: From the germline J gene comes the end of the CDR3, since the read stops 3 residues before it. The genes are TRBV30 and TRBJ1-5; D remains ambiguous. Germline values: CDR1 GTSNPN, CDR2 SVGIG (reference sequence). V lost 2 bases and J 4 bases, leaving 9 bases between the germline ends. This CDR3 has 13 amino acids. CDR3 residues: CAWSSRGNQPQHF. The part of the CDR3 DNA that was read is TGTGCCTGGAGTAGTAGAGGGAATCAGCCC.

Points on this clone: The CDR3 end lies 3 residues beyond the end of the read and is filled in from the germline J gene. The rearrangement links TRBV6-2 or TRBV6-3 to TRBJ1-6; the D gene is possibly TRBD1 (5 bases). The germline V and J ends were trimmed by 6 bases and 7 bases, with 19 bases remaining between them. The germline V gene encodes CDR1 MNHEY and CDR2 SVGEGT. The CDR3 consists of 16 residues. The covered CDR3 bases are TGTGCCAGCAGCAAACTTCAGGGTGAAGGGAATTCACCC. Protein: CASSKLQGEGNSP. The full-length CDR3 reads as CASSKLQGEGNSPLHF.

Points on this clone: Read data end 3 residues before the CDR3 end; the end is taken from the germline J gene. The chain joins TRBV4-1 to TRBJ2-7, with TRBD1 identical over 8 bases. The trim removed 3 bases at V and 2 bases at J, leaving 3 bases unmatched. This CDR3 spans 14 amino acids. Germline V lookup: CDR1 MGHRA, CDR2 YSYEKL. This chain's CDR3 is CASSHRQGPYEQYF. The CDR3 bases that were read are TGCGCCAGCAGCCATCGACAGGGGCCCTACGAG.

With regard to this clone: A junction boundary mismatches the germline segment, possibly from a read error. The read is 3 residues too short to cover the CDR3 end, so that end is filled in from the germline J gene. J is TRBJ1-2 and V is TRBV30; unclear D gene. The CDR3 covers 12 residues. Germline CDR1 and CDR2: GTSNPN and SVGIG (reference sequence). The CDR3 sequence: CACGLPGNGYTF. CDR3 DNA (partial): TGTGCCTGCGGACTCCCAGGCAATGGG.

For this clone: The junction departs from the called germline gene at one end, perhaps through a read error. The read comes to an end 3 residues before the CDR3 does, leaving the germline J gene to fill in the end. Other DNA sequences in this specimen translate into the identical CDR3. The chain couples TRBV7-2 to TRBJ1-3; D perhaps matches TRBD1 (5 bases). From germline, CDR1 is SGHTA and CDR2 FQGNSA. This CDR3 is built from 15 residues. The sequenced part of the CDR3 DNA is TGTGCCAGCACCCCGTTCCAGGGCACTGGAAACACG. This translates into CASTPFQGTGNT. The entire CDR3 sequence reads CASTPFQGTGNTIYF. Filled out from reference TRBV7-2 and TRBJ1-3, the complete variable domain reads GAGVSQSPSNKVTEKGKDVELRCDPISGHTALYWYRQSLGQGLEFLIYFQGNSAPDKSGLPSDRFSAERTGGSVSTLTIQRTQQEDSAVYLCASTPFQGTGNTIYFGEGSWLTVV.

The chain's CDR3 is CSASKGAAGELFF. CDR3 DNA, as far as it was read: TGCAGTGCTAGTAAGGGGGCGGCCGGGGAG. The rearrangement uses TRBV20-1 and TRBJ2-2; TRBD1 agrees at 7 bases. From the germline J gene comes the end of the CDR3, since the read stops 3 residues before it. Germline V CDR1 and CDR2: DFQATT, SNEGSKA (reference sequence). There are 13 residues in the CDR3. Trimming cost V 3 bases and J 6 bases; bases outside gene matches: 4.

A remark on this clone: The CDR3 goes on 3 residues after the read ends, and that part is filled in from the germline J gene. The V gene is TRBV10-3, the J gene TRBJ1-3; a possible D gene is TRBD1 (6 bases). The CDR3 length is 14 residues. Germline-derived CDR1 and CDR2 are ENHRY and SYGVKD. The V end was cut by 5 bases, the J end by 4 bases, with 12 bases between. The sequenced part of the CDR3 DNA is TGTGCCATCAGTTTGGGGACACAAGGAAACACC. This codes for CAISLGTQGNT. The CDR3 in full is CAISLGTQGNTIYF.

Notes on this clone: The junction and the germline gene differ at one end; a read error may be behind it. The read stops 3 residues short of the end of the CDR3; the missing end is completed from the germline J gene. This chain joins TRBV5-1 and TRBJ2-3; 7 bases align to TRBD1. Germline assignment: CDR1 SGHRS and CDR2 YFSETQ. The CDR3 is 14 residues long. The chain's CDR3 is CAGSSSTGQDTQYF. The DNA read from the CDR3 is TGCGCCGGCAGCTCTTCGACAGGGCAGGATACG.

Of note for this clone: The sequence runs out 3 residues before the end of the CDR3; the remainder is reconstructed from the germline J gene. The chain joins TRBV24-1 to TRBJ2-1, with a tentative D call TRBD2 (6 bases). CDR3 length: 17 amino acids. Trimming removed 2 bases from V and 4 bases from J, with 17 bases in between. Germline lookup yields CDR1 KGHDR and CDR2 SFDVKD. The sequenced part of the CDR3 DNA is TGTGCCACCAGTGATTCTTTGGCGGGACTTTATTACAATGAG. Encoded protein: CATSDSLAGLYYNE. The whole CDR3 protein reads CATSDSLAGLYYNEQFF.

Regarding this clone: The read ends 3 residues shy of where the CDR3 ends; the end is completed using the germline J gene. The chain is built from TRBV30 and TRBJ1-1; D unclear. The germline V gene has CDR1 GTSNPN and CDR2 SVGIG (reference sequence). With 3 bases removed from V and 3 bases from J, the gap between germline ends came to 8 bases. The CDR3 sequence is 12 residues long. CDR3 bases read: TGTGCCTGGAGCCTATCTCACACTGAA. Translated, it gives CAWSLSHTE. In full, the CDR3 is CAWSLSHTEAFF.

Note on this clone: The read ends 3 residues before the CDR3 terminus; that terminus is restored from the germline J gene. The chain combines TRBV7-6 with TRBJ1-2; D gene unclear. The CDR3 has 17 residues. Germline V gene lookup returns CDR1 SGHVS and CDR2 FNYEAQ. The CDR3 sequence: CASSFLPSGSDSYDYTF. CDR3 bases read: TGTGCCAGCAGCTTTTTACCTAGCGGGAGCGACTCCTACGAC.